Following are 5 T cell receptor beta chains from one sample sequenced in a study of T cells in Graves' hyperthyroidism and ophthalmopathy. Amplified TCR beta CDR3 regions came from RNA transcripts. An initial round of RT-PCR targeting the TCR CDR3 relied on the HTBI primer set. TCRdb re-derived calls from the multiplex PCR reads in MiXCR, one entry per CDR3 protein. The data contain under 650,000 distinct CDR3 sequences, around 15% of them singletons. The material sequenced was blood. These receptors came from a woman aged 25 to 45 with Graves' hyperthyroidism.

The chain employs TRBV9 and TRBJ2-2; TRBD2 matches 13 bases. V trimming: 4 bases; J trimming: 7 bases; junction bases outside the gene matches: 7. The V gene's germline CDR1 is SGDLS and CDR2 YYNGEE. The CDR3 is 16 residues long. The CDR3 is CASSPRLAGGLGELFF. The CDR3 nucleotides are TGTGCCAGCAGCCCCAGACTAGCGGGAGGACTCGGGGAGCTGTTTTTT.

Many counts were recorded for this clonotype. The rearrangement joins TRBV15 to TRBJ1-1, with D unclear. Germline V gene data show CDR1 as LNHNV and CDR2 as YYDKDF (reference sequence). The CDR3 covers 13 residues. Trimming left V 0 bases short and J 3 bases short, with 5 bases between. The DNA of the CDR3 is TGTGCCACCAGCAGAGATCCCGACACTGAAGCTTTCTTT. It is translated as CATSRDPDTEAFF.

This clonotype was observed many times. The chain couples TRBV27 to TRBJ2-3; TRBD2 matches 13 bases. V lost 7 bases to trimming and J lost 6 bases; unmatched junction nucleotides: 4. This CDR3 has 14 residues. Per germline, CDR1 MNHEY and CDR2 SMNVEV (reference sequence). DNA of the CDR3: TGTGCCAGCATGATACTAGCGGGAGGGGATACGCAGTATTTT. Its protein is CASMILAGGDTQYF.

This chain links TRBV7-3 with TRBJ2-1; weak D call: TRBD2 (5 bases). Germline CDR1 and CDR2: SGHTA and FQGTGA. This CDR3 is built from 14 residues. Trimming removed 1 base from V and 8 bases from J, with 12 bases in between. The CDR3 sequence: CASSLRRTADEQFF. CDR3 sequence (DNA): TGTGCCAGCAGCTTAAGGAGGACGGCGGATGAGCAGTTCTTC. Combining the CDR3 with reference TRBV7-3 and TRBJ2-1 gives the whole variable domain GAGVSQTPSNKVTEKGKYVELRCDPISGHTALYWYRQSLGQGPEFLIYFQGTGAADDSGLPNDRFFAVRPEGSVSTLKIQRTERGDSAVYLCASSLRRTADEQFFGPGTRLTVL.

This clonotype occurred many times. The V and J genes are TRBV27 and TRBJ2-1; D is unresolved. V shed 2 bases and J shed 0 bases, with 8 bases lying between them. Germline V gives CDR1 MNHEY, CDR2 SMNVEV (reference sequence). The CDR3 totals 15 residues. This CDR3 reads CASSLLTSSYNEQFF. For the CDR3, the DNA is TGTGCCAGCAGTTTACTCACAAGCTCCTACAATGAGCAGTTCTTC.